This T cell receptor (beta chain) came from a study of cytomegalovirus exposure and HLA in healthy donors. Germline V gene sequence: CDR1 SGHNT, CDR2 YYREEE (reference sequence). The V segment lost 0 bases and the J segment 4 bases; nucleotides outside the gene matches: 10. There are 16 residues in the CDR3. About this clone itself: Its target is unknown.

PCR amplification relied on 60 Vbeta primers (plus 13 Jbeta primers). Original processing methods: Approximately 86 million unique TCR beta chains, 10 million to 14 million shared, were counted in a later analysis. Generated by immunoSEQ multiplex PCR, the TCRdb table keeps only in-frame clones and is missing some. V and J calls and clone size are copied from that table; D and trimming were computed from the DNA. The sample consists of under 150,000 clones, over 80% of them appearing once. Overall study results and limits: Researchers reportedly found TCR beta sequences accurately predicted most subjects' HLA-A and HLA-B alleles. A highly shared variant cluster was judged a likely technical artifact.

This receptor was identified in a man aged 40-50 years in good health and CMV-seronegative. The sequenced sample consisted of PBMCs. The chain joins TRBV5-4 to TRBJ2-7; 7 positions agree with TRBD1. The CDR3: CASSLARQGETYEQYF. Written as DNA, the CDR3 is TGTGCCAGCAGCTTGGCCCGGCAGGGGGAAACGTACGAGCAGTACTTC.